This T cell receptor beta chain was sequenced during a study of blood T cell repertoires in COVID-19. Generated by immunoSEQ multiplex PCR, the TCRdb table keeps only in-frame clones and is missing some. This table has 95,000 to 120,000 clones, less than 75% appearing once. The length of the CDR3 is 14 residues. The V and J ends lost 6 bases and 4 bases respectively, with 13 bases between them. Per the germline V gene, CDR1 is SEHNR and CDR2 is FQNEAQ (reference sequence). This sequence originates from a woman between 35 and 50 years old with acute or convalescent COVID-19. The chain employs TRBV7-9 and TRBJ1-3, with a weak D call TRBD1 (6 bases). Source material: peripheral blood. CDR3 residues: CASRRQEPGNTIYF. The CDR3 DNA reads as TGTGCCAGCAGAAGACAGGAACCAGGAAACACCATATATTTT.